This TCR beta chain came from a study of beta chain features in type 1 diabetes. CDR3 length: 15 amino acids. The V and J ends lost 1 base and 4 bases, in that order; junction bases with no gene match: 6. CDR1 and CDR2 from the germline V gene are SGHTA and FQGNSA. The authors reverse transcribed all of the isolated RNA, so sequencing captured expressed TCRB transcripts. Repertoires were generated with immunoSEQ multiplex PCR, while TCRdb's copy carries only in-frame clones and drops some. Found here are some 900,000 clones, roughly 15% of them singletons; the top ten hold 0.023%. Sequenced: naive CD4+ T cells from blood. This chain uses TRBV7-2 with TRBJ2-7; 8 bases align to TRBD1. The clonotype comes from a woman under 30 in good health. The CDR3 loop is CASSLVTGGKYEQYF. For the CDR3, the DNA is TGTGCCAGCAGCTTAGTAACAGGGGGAAAGTACGAGCAGTACTTC. Looking up the rest from reference TRBV7-2 and TRBJ2-7 gives the full variable domain: GAGVSQSPSNKVTEKGKDVELRCDPISGHTALYWYRQSLGQGLEFLIYFQGNSAPDKSGLPSDRFSAERTGGSVSTLTIQRTQQEDSAVYLCASSLVTGGKYEQYFGPGTRLTVT.